The 29 T cell receptor beta chains reported below all come from one sample, sequenced in a study of CD8+CD57+ T cells in acquired aplastic anemia. Genomic DNA served as template for TCR beta VDJ and CDR3 profiling. TCRdb redid the calling of the reads with MiXCR, one entry per CDR3 protein. The sample includes some 190,000 distinct CDR3 sequences, roughly half seen only once; the top ten take roughly 15%. The sample was sorted CD4+, CD8+, or CD8+CD57+ T cells (not recorded which) from PBMCs. The origin of the receptors is a human donor in good health, serving as a control.

The J gene is TRBJ2-7, the V gene TRBV5-5; possibly TRBD2 for D (5 bases). Germline CDR1 and CDR2: SGHKS and YYEKEE (reference sequence). The CDR3 covers 15 residues. Trimming took off 2 bases at V and 5 bases at J, with 17 bases between the two ends. The CDR3 DNA reads as TGTGCCAGCAGCTTAGCGGACGACCTTAGGGACGAGCAGTACTTC. It codes for CASSLADDLRDEQYF. Combining the CDR3 with reference TRBV5-5 and TRBJ2-7 gives the whole variable domain DAGVTQSPTHLIKTRGQQVTLRCSPISGHKSVSWYQQVLGQGPQFIFQYYEKEERGRGNFPDRFSARQFPNYSSELNVNALLLGDSALYLCASSLADDLRDEQYFGPGTRLTVT.

The rearrangement joins TRBV20-1 to TRBJ2-1; D unresolved. The CDR3 is made up of 12 amino acids. Trimming took off 4 bases at V and 5 bases at J, with 9 bases between the two ends. Germline CDR1 DFQATT, CDR2 SNEGSKA (reference sequence). Here the CDR3 reads CSATGRHNEQFF. The CDR3 coding sequence is TGCAGTGCTACCGGACGTCACAATGAGCAGTTCTTC.

There are many counts of this clonotype. The J gene is TRBJ1-4, the V gene TRBV24-1; D perhaps matches TRBD1 (5 bases). CDR3 length equals 15 residues. CDR1 and CDR2 from the germline V gene are KGHDR and SFDVKD. V lost 4 bases and J lost 5, with 13 bases in between. CDR3 in DNA: TGTGCCACCAGTGACCCTCATGGGGGGAATGAAAAACTGTTTTTT. Its translation: CATSDPHGGNEKLFF.

This clonotype occurred once. The gene calls are TRBV6-2 or TRBV6-3 and TRBJ2-5; D is uncertain. V was clipped by 2 bases and J by 5 bases, with 6 bases between them. The V gene's germline CDR1 is MNHEY and CDR2 SVGEGT. CDR3 size: 12 residues. The CDR3 here is CASSYRWETQYF. The CDR3 DNA is TGTGCCAGCAGTTACCGGTGGGAGACCCAGTACTTC.

The V call is TRBV15, the J call TRBJ1-2; D gene ambiguous. This CDR3 contains 14 residues. V was cut by 1 base and J by 5 bases, with 11 bases left in between. Germline values: CDR1 LNHNV, CDR2 YYDKDF (reference sequence). The CDR3 DNA reads as TGTGCCACCAGCAGAGGGAAGGGAAGGTATGGCTACACCTTC. It yields the protein CATSRGKGRYGYTF.

J is TRBJ1-6 and V is TRBV7-3; D not certain. Germline assignment: CDR1 SGHTA and CDR2 FQGTGA. V lost 3 bases to trimming and J lost 7 bases, with 4 bases between them. CDR3 size: 12 residues. The CDR3: CASSLRNSPLHF. The CDR3 nucleotides read TGTGCCAGCAGCTTGAGGAATTCACCCCTCCACTTT.

Remarks on this clonotype: An end of the junction does not agree with germline; a read error may underlie this. The genes are TRBV24-1 and TRBJ2-2, with a tentative D call TRBD2 (5 bases). Germline V gives CDR1 KGHDR, CDR2 SFDVKD. The CDR3 is 17 residues long. CDR3 amino acids: CATSDSHGGWNTGELSW. CDR3 coding DNA: TGTGCCACCAGTGATTCCCACGGTGGCTGGAACACCGGGGAGCTGTCTTGG.

Many counts were recorded for this clonotype. The rearrangement links TRBV6-2 or TRBV6-3 to TRBJ2-7; D might be TRBD1 (6 bases). V lost 5 bases and J 3 bases, leaving 8 bases between the germline ends. Looked up from germline, CDR1 is MNHEY and CDR2 is SVGEGT. The CDR3 has 12 residues. In DNA form, the CDR3 reads TGTGCCAGCAGTATACAGGGCTACGAGCAGTACTTC. It codes for CASSIQGYEQYF.

This clonotype occurred many times. This chain connects TRBV4-3 to TRBJ2-3, with no clear D. Germline assignment: CDR1 LGHNA and CDR2 YSLEER. This CDR3 spans 15 amino acids. The V end was cut by 0 bases, the J end by 2 bases, with 9 bases between. The CDR3 region has the DNA TGCGCCAGCAGCCAAGATGGTTACGCCACAGATACGCAGTATTTT. This encodes CASSQDGYATDTQYF.

As regards this clonotype: At one end the junction does not follow the germline gene, possibly because of a read error. V gene TRBV18 combines with J gene TRBJ2-1; 7 bases align to TRBD1. The germline V gene has CDR1 KGHSH and CDR2 LQKENI. CDR3 length equals 15 residues. The CDR3, as DNA: TGTGCCAGCTTACCGGCGACAGGGAACTACAATGAGCAGCTCTTC. It translates to CASLPATGNYNEQLF.

This chain joins TRBV6-6 and TRBJ1-5, with 11 bases matching TRBD1. The germline gives CDR1 MNHNY, CDR2 SVGAGI (reference sequence). V shed 6 bases and J 0 bases; nucleotides not matched to a gene: 13. This CDR3 is 19 amino acids long. The CDR3 DNA follows: TGTGCCAGCAGCTCAACCGGGACAGGGGGGGTGGATAGCAATCAGCCCCAGCATTTT. This codes for CASSSTGTGGVDSNQPQHF.

This chain links TRBV4-3 with TRBJ2-5, with TRBD2 matching 8 bases. CDR1 LGHNA and CDR2 YSLEER come from the germline V gene. J gave up 4 bases and V 4 bases, and 8 bases lay outside the gene matches. This CDR3 spans 15 amino acids. The CDR3: CASSPGGAVRETQYF. The CDR3 coding sequence is TGCGCCAGCAGCCCCGGGGGGGCAGTCCGAGAGACCCAGTACTTC.

Ten or more counts support this clonotype. The chain combines TRBV5-1 with TRBJ2-2, with 8 bases identical to TRBD1. The CDR3 totals 16 residues. CDR1 SGHRS and CDR2 YFSETQ come from the germline V gene. V lost 1 base and J lost 1; bases outside the gene matches: 3. CDR3 sequence (DNA): TGCGCCAGCAGCTTGTTAGGACAGGGGAACACCGGGGAGCTGTTTTTT. Residues: CASSLLGQGNTGELFF. Based on the CDR3 plus reference TRBV5-1 and TRBJ2-2, the full variable domain is KAGVTQTPRYLIKTRGQQVTLSCSPISGHRSVSWYQQTPGQGLQFLFEYFSETQRNKGNFPGRFSGRQFSNSRSEMNVSTLELGDSALYLCASSLLGQGNTGELFFGEGSRLTVL.

This clonotype was observed at least ten times. CDR3 coding DNA: TGTGCCAGTATGGGTACTCACAACGCCTATAATTCACCCCTCCACTTT. Translated: CASMGTHNAYNSPLHF. The chain uses TRBV19 and TRBJ1-6; D gene ambiguous. Germline lookup yields CDR1 LNHDA and CDR2 SQIVND (reference sequence). This CDR3 has 16 amino acids. Between the trimmed V and J ends, which lost 7 bases and 2 bases, there was a span of 15 bases.

The V gene is TRBV5-8, the J gene TRBJ2-4; TRBD1 matches 8 bases. Germline V gene data show CDR1 as SGHTS and CDR2 as YDEGEE. CDR3 length: 15 residues. Trimming removed 4 bases from V and 6 bases from J; junction bases left unmatched: 9. The DNA for the CDR3 is TGTGCCAGCAGCATGGACAGGGTGACGGGAAACATTCAGTACTTC. It translates to CASSMDRVTGNIQYF.

The rearrangement links TRBV24-1 to TRBJ2-5; no reliable D call. Gene TRBJ2-7 matches the end of the DNA better, so the J call may be wrong. The CDR3 sequence is 13 residues long. CDR1 and CDR2 from the germline V gene are KGHDR and SFDVKD. CDR3 coding DNA: TGTGCCACCAGTGATAACTACTCCTACGAGCAGTACTTC. Its translation: CATSDNYSYEQYF.

The table lists this clonotype with many counts. The genes are TRBV6-6 and TRBJ1-1, with D uncertain. Trimming stripped 0 bases from V and 5 bases from J, with 19 bases between. The CDR3 loop spans 17 amino acids. Germline CDR1 and CDR2: MNHNY and SVGAGI (reference sequence). CDR3 sequence reads: CASSYSYASGLGTEAFF. In nucleotides, the CDR3 is TGTGCCAGCAGTTACTCCTACGCGTCGGGGTTGGGGACTGAAGCTTTCTTT.

This chain joins TRBV7-9 and TRBJ2-3, with D hard to call. Trimming removed 1 base at V and 0 bases at J, with 11 bases between. This CDR3 region has 16 residues. Germline CDR1 and CDR2: SEHNR and FQNEAQ (reference sequence). The CDR3 sequence: CASSLGRAYSTDTQYF. The CDR3 DNA sequence: TGTGCCAGCAGCTTAGGACGGGCCTATAGCACAGATACGCAGTATTTT.

V is TRBV15 and J is TRBJ2-5; 8 bases match TRBD2. Trimming removed 1 base from V and 2 bases from J; junction bases left unmatched: 3. Germline V CDR1 and CDR2: LNHNV, YYDKDF (reference sequence). CDR3 length: 15 amino acids. This CDR3 reads CATSRATSGQETQYF. The DNA of the CDR3 is TGTGCCACCAGCAGAGCAACTAGCGGACAAGAGACCCAGTACTTC.

In this sample, this clonotype turned up a few times. The chain joins TRBV20-1 to TRBJ2-7; a weak D match, TRBD2 (6 bases). Germline assignment: CDR1 DFQATT and CDR2 SNEGSKA (reference sequence). This CDR3 is built from 12 residues. The V and J ends lost 4 bases and 4 bases respectively, with 11 bases between them. The CDR3 coding sequence is TGCAGTGCTATTGGGACTGGTTACGAGCAGTACTTC. Translated: CSAIGTGYEQYF.

The V and J genes are TRBV29-1 and TRBJ1-2, with TRBD1 matching 12 bases. Per germline, CDR1 SQVTM and CDR2 ANQGSEA. Trimming took 5 bases from V and 8 from J; bases not matched to a gene: 15. This CDR3 region has 16 residues. The CDR3 bases are TGCAGCGTTTTTAACACCGGGACAGGGGGCGATCTGGGCTACACCTTC. Protein sequence: CSVFNTGTGGDLGYTF.

This clonotype was picked up many times. The CDR3 sequence is CASSLGLLAGATDTQYF. Here the CDR3 DNA reads TGTGCCAGCAGCTTGGGCTTGCTAGCGGGCGCCACAGATACGCAGTATTTT. This chain joins TRBV7-8 and TRBJ2-3; 8 positions agree with TRBD2. Germline CDR1 is SGHVS and CDR2 is FQNEAQ. The CDR3 has 17 residues. J gave up 2 bases and V 3 bases, and 10 bases lay outside the gene matches.

The chain recombines TRBV19 with TRBJ1-2; D remains ambiguous. The CDR3 extends over 14 amino acids. V was shortened by 7 bases and J by 1 base, with 13 bases between the two germline ends. The germline V gene has CDR1 LNHDA and CDR2 SQIVND (reference sequence). The CDR3 region is CASTTGEGNYGYTF. DNA for the CDR3: TGTGCCAGTACCACCGGGGAGGGTAACTATGGCTACACCTTC.

This chain connects TRBV6-4 to TRBJ2-2; D is undetermined. The CDR3 sequence is 13 residues long. From germline, CDR1 is MRHNA and CDR2 SNTAGT. Trimming pared 6 bases from V and 2 bases from J, leaving 7 bases between. CDR3 DNA sequence: TGTGCCAGCAGCCCAACAAACACCGGGGAGCTGTTTTTT. Amino acids: CASSPTNTGELFF.

This sequence joins TRBV20-1 and TRBJ1-4, with D tentatively TRBD1 (5 bases). CDR3 length equals 15 residues. The germline CDR1 and CDR2 sequences are DFQATT and SNEGSKA (reference sequence). Trimming cost V 6 bases and J 3 bases, with 17 bases left between them. CDR3 amino acids: CSANGDGSANEKLFF. The CDR3 DNA reads TGCAGTGCAAATGGGGACGGCAGTGCTAATGAAAAACTGTTTTTT.

This chain connects TRBV20-1 to TRBJ1-6; D is unclear. V lost 3 bases, J lost 0 bases, and 12 bases lay in between. Looked up from germline, CDR1 is DFQATT and CDR2 is SNEGSKA (reference sequence). This CDR3 is 16 amino acids long. The CDR3 is CSASRPDHSYNSPLHF. DNA for the CDR3: TGCAGTGCTAGTCGTCCGGACCACTCCTATAATTCACCCCTCCACTTT.

The chain carries TRBV7-2 and TRBJ2-2; 7 bases agree with TRBD2. The CDR3 length is 16 residues. In germline, CDR1 is SGHTA, CDR2 FQGNSA. Losses at the gene ends were 4 bases for V and 6 bases for J; bases not matched to a gene: 11. CDR3 amino acids: CASSSQRGLPSGELFF. In DNA, the CDR3 is TGTGCCAGCAGCTCCCAGCGGGGACTTCCCTCCGGGGAGCTGTTTTTT.

The V call is TRBV15, the J call TRBJ2-3; 9 nucleotides line up with TRBD1. Germline assignment: CDR1 LNHNV and CDR2 YYDKDF (reference sequence). The CDR3 spans 14 residues. V lost 7 bases and J lost 2; bases outside the gene matches: 4. CDR3 nucleotides: TGTGCCACCACCCGGGACAGGGTCACAGATACGCAGTATTTT. Translating it yields CATTRDRVTDTQYF.

This clonotype was found many times. The chain couples TRBV5-1 to TRBJ2-3; no firm D call. The CDR3 has 14 amino acids. V dropped 0 bases and J dropped 1 base, with 6 bases sitting between them. Germline values: CDR1 SGHRS, CDR2 YFSETQ. This CDR3 reads CASSLEGGTDTQYF. CDR3 sequence (DNA): TGCGCCAGCAGCTTGGAGGGCGGCACAGATACGCAGTATTTT.